These 7 T cell receptor beta chains originate from one sample sequenced in a study of shared clonotypes between healthy human individuals. Generated by immunoSEQ multiplex PCR, the TCRdb table keeps only in-frame clones and is missing some. The data contain approximately 2.1 million clones, more than 80% of them singletons. Sequencing was done on a sample of naive CD4+ T cells from PBMCs. Noted subset: CD45RA+ positively selected. These receptors came from a man between 18 and 35 years old in good health. Some clones in this sample may be carry-over from other donors' samples.

Points on this clone: Other DNA sequences in the same sample also yield this CDR3. This chain uses TRBV5-1 with TRBJ2-2, with D unclear. The CDR3 extends over 14 amino acids. Germline V gives CDR1 SGHRS, CDR2 YFSETQ. The V gene lost 2 bases and the J gene lost 2 bases, with 7 bases spanning the gap. CDR3 protein: CASSLLTNTGELFF. In DNA form, the CDR3 reads TGCGCCAGCAGCTTATTGACTAACACCGGGGAGCTGTTTTTT.

The chain is built from TRBV4-3 and TRBJ1-1; D ambiguous. V was pared by 1 base and J by 0 bases, with 12 bases between. The CDR3 is 16 amino acids. The V gene's germline CDR1 is LGHNA and CDR2 YSLEER. Here the CDR3 reads CASSQGIQALNTEAFF. The DNA for the CDR3 is TGCGCCAGCAGCCAAGGAATTCAGGCCCTGAACACTGAAGCTTTCTTT.

V and J are TRBV10-1 and TRBJ2-4; weak D call: TRBD1 (6 bases). V dropped 6 bases and J dropped 0 bases, with 15 bases sitting between them. CDR1 is WNHNN and CDR2 is SYGVQD in the germline V gene (reference sequence). There are 16 residues in the CDR3. The DNA for the CDR3 is TGCGCCAGCAGATCCGGGACAAGTCTAGCCAAAAACATTCAGTACTTC. Its protein is CASRSGTSLAKNIQYF.

This clone was seen more than once but under ten times. The chain joins TRBV4-2 to TRBJ2-7; 8 nucleotides line up with TRBD2. V was pared by 1 base and J by 7 bases, with 12 bases of the junction left unmatched. Germline V gives CDR1 LGHNA, CDR2 YNFKEQ. The CDR3 length is 16 residues. The CDR3 here is CASSQALLAGIQEQYF. Here the CDR3 DNA reads TGTGCCAGCAGCCAAGCCCTGCTAGCGGGCATTCAGGAGCAGTACTTC.

CDR3 sequence (DNA): TGTGCCAGCAGCTCGACTATTAGCTCCTACAATGAGCAGTTCTTC. It yields the protein CASSSTISSYNEQFF. The rearrangement links TRBV7-8 to TRBJ2-1; D perhaps matches TRBD2 (5 bases). Germline V gene lookup returns CDR1 SGHVS and CDR2 FQNEAQ. The CDR3 is made up of 15 amino acids. Trimming left V 4 bases short and J 0 bases short, with 10 bases between.

This clone has only one observation. The gene calls are TRBV5-4 and TRBJ1-1; D remains ambiguous. CDR3 length equals 14 residues. Germline lookup yields CDR1 SGHNT and CDR2 YYREEE (reference sequence). The germline V and J ends were trimmed by 5 bases and 0 bases, with 11 bases remaining between them. The CDR3 here is CASRFEQMNTEAFF. The CDR3 DNA reads TGTGCCAGCAGATTCGAACAGATGAACACTGAAGCTTTCTTT. Full variable domain (missing parts from reference TRBV5-4 and TRBJ1-1): ETGVTQSPTHLIKTRGQQVTLRCSSQSGHNTVSWYQQALGQGPQFIFQYYREEENGRGNFPPRFSGLQFPNYSSELNVNALELDDSALYLCASRFEQMNTEAFFGQGTRLTVV.

This chain joins TRBV29-1 and TRBJ2-5; perhaps TRBD2 as D (6 bases). With the DNA end fitting TRBJ2-7 better, the J assignment may be wrong. The CDR3 is 13 amino acids. Per the germline V gene, CDR1 is SQVTM and CDR2 is ANQGSEA. This CDR3 is CSVRAGLRYEQYF. The DNA for the CDR3 is TGCAGCGTCCGTGCGGGACTCCGATACGAGCAGTACTTC.